This T cell receptor beta chain emerged from a study of shared clonotypes between healthy human individuals. Study-level findings and limits: Researchers found naive subsets generally carried larger estimated richness than memory subsets. When compared with the clonotypes that were shared by all four sorted-subset donors, the non-shared clonotypes turned out to have lower generation probabilities.

The method was immunoSEQ multiplex PCR; TCRdb's version includes in-frame clones alone and lacks a portion of them. This sample carries around 1.9 million clones, more than 85% of them seen once, and the ten largest clones take under 2%. Germline assignment: CDR1 SGHAT and CDR2 FQNNGV. There are 14 residues in the CDR3. J lost 3 bases, V lost 5 bases, and 5 bases had no gene match. Cells designated naive CD8 were CD45RO-negative and were positively selected for CCR7, with terminally differentiated effector memory CD45RA+ cells excluded. Note on this clone: What it binds is unknown.

Sample: naive CD8+ T cells from PBMCs. The TCR sequence derives from a young man in good health. Some clones in this sample may be carry-over from other donors' samples. The chain joins TRBV11-2 to TRBJ2-7; 9 bases fit TRBD1. The CDR3 region is CASSVGTGLYEQYF. CDR3 coding DNA: TGTGCCAGCAGCGTCGGGACAGGGCTCTACGAGCAGTACTTC.